The TCR beta chain described here comes from a study of T cells in Graves' hyperthyroidism and ophthalmopathy (dated by TCRdb to about 2019). In terms of the full investigation: Peripheral blood was collected at initial diagnosis, before any treatment. A discovery cohort of about a hundred patients, 43 with Graves' ophthalmopathy and 55 to 60 with stable Graves' hyperthyroidism, was used to find distinguishing TCR V-J signatures. Prospective prediction of ophthalmopathy was tested in an independent validation cohort of approximately 19 hyperthyroidism patients and around 16 patients who later progressed to ophthalmopathy. For training and testing, the 100 or so patients in the discovery cohort were randomly divided in a 7:3 ratio. Thyroid tissue and blood T-cell repertoires from over 5 Graves' hyperthyroidism patients were also compared in the study. After sampling, hyperthyroidism patients received methimazole starting at 30 mg daily, and ophthalmopathy patients received high-dose intravenous methylprednisolone. TCR Vbeta CDR3 sequencing of around 130 peripheral blood samples (approximately 44 ophthalmopathy, some 75 hyperthyroidism and roughly 17 progressor patients) is reported in the paper. General study outcomes and caveats: During validation, the model predicted progression to ophthalmopathy a median of approximately 6.5 months ahead of onset, with around 70% sensitivity and almost 75% specificity. No statistical method was used to fix the sample size in advance, and group allocation was not hidden from the investigators. Most expanded thyroid clonotypes (frequency above 0.001) were also found in blood, which suggests that blood repertoires may mirror thyroid immune responses. Ophthalmopathy was separated from stable hyperthyroidism by a 13 V-J signature model, with about 86% sensitivity and around 81% specificity obtained in cross-validation and 80%/75% obtained in testing.

The CDR3 measures 12 amino acids from cysteine to phenylalanine. Only the CDR3 portion is preserved as DNA: 36 bases, with reading frame beginning at the first base. CDR1 and CDR2 (WNHNN, SYGVQD) derive from the germline V gene (reference sequence). The V and J ends are trimmed by 7 bases and 10 bases, leaving 16 bases between them. A patient counted as having stable Graves' hyperthyroidism if no progression to ophthalmopathy occurred over 18 months of follow-up. Hyperthyroidism patients were newly diagnosed, had a disease duration of under 2 months, and were aged 18 to 65 years. Any patient with an uncontrolled infection, another autoimmune disease, pregnancy or lactation was excluded. Diagnoses were based on clinical symptoms, serum thyroxine and TRAb, thyroid ultrasound and orbital computed tomography. Ficoll-Paque density gradient centrifugation was used to isolate PBMCs from around 10 ml of fresh peripheral blood. Total RNA was extracted with Trizol reagent, and quality was checked on an Agilent 2100 Bioanalyzer.

Amplification of TCR beta CDR3 regions was carried out from RNA transcripts. A first-round RT-PCR of the TCR CDR3 used the HTBI primer set with the Qiagen OneStep RT-PCR kit. Libraries were constructed in a second round of multiplex PCR, after which size selection and purification were performed. Sequencing of the libraries was done on an Illumina HiSeq2000 using paired-end 100 bp reads. In the source study's methods: SOAPnuke was used to process the raw data, throwing out any read that contained adapters or uncalled bases, had a mean Phred below 15, or lacked an exact constant-primer or identifier match. COPE v1.2.5 was used to merge high-quality paired reads, and clonotypes were defined as unique nucleotide sequences. MiTCR v1.1 was used to align the clonotypes against IMGT TRBV, TRBD and TRBJ reference segments. Only V-J combinations with frequency above 0.0001, covering about 99% of repertoires, were analysed. A TCS score was defined as the ratio of F50 (clonal expansion) to E x V (chaos), with BLOSUM62-based TCRdist applied between CDR3 peptides within each V-J. Welch's t-statistics and random forest reduced around 550 V-J features to 13, which were used in a naive Bayes classifier (R e1071). The similarity between thyroid and blood repertoires was quantified using the Morisita-Horn index. TCRdb itself trimmed the public reads at Q25 with fastp, ran MiXCR and retained productive beta chains. When rows share a CDR3 protein, they turn into one entry using the most common DNA and genes. The V and J calls, along with clone size, are taken from TCRdb and not from the paper's own processing. The table for this sample lists around 760,000 distinct CDR3 sequences; roughly a third of them were counted only once. The ten most abundant clones make up less than 35% of the sample.

Note on this clonotype: What antigen it recognizes has not been identified. Qualities for individual bases were not recorded, and no much larger clone is one base off.

The source of this sequence is a woman aged 40 to 50 with Graves' hyperthyroidism. The sample was blood. Recombination joined TRBV10-1 with TRBJ1-1; matching of 5 bases hints at TRBD1 as the D gene. The DNA sequence is given as TGCGCCAGCATTGGAGACAGCGGACCAGCTTTCTTT. This is translated as CASIGDSGPAFF.